The rows below give T cell receptor beta chains drawn from one sample of a study of cytomegalovirus exposure and HLA in healthy donors. Produced via immunoSEQ multiplex PCR; TCRdb's table is partial and in-frame only. This sample yields roughly 150,000 clones, of which approximately 73% are seen a single time; more than 9% belongs to the top ten. Specimen: PBMCs. These receptors all stem from a man aged 25-40 years in good health and CMV-seropositive. Each CDR3 is given with its conserved first and last residue. D genes are given only for firm matches. Some rows have no size entry. The others give once, few or many, or a class for an expanded clone.

size	D	V	length	J	DNA	CDR3
NA	NA	TRBV6-6	10	TRBJ1-6	TGTGCCAGCGGAGATTCACCCCTCCACTTT	CASGDSPLHF
NA	NA	TRBV7-9	19	TRBJ2-6	TGTGCCAGCAGCTTAGTGGGCAGTTACCTATGGTCTGGGGCCAACGTCCTGACTTTC	CASSLVGSYLWSGANVLTF
NA	TRBD2	TRBV5-1	17	TRBJ2-3	TGCGCCAGCAGCCCCGGGACTAGCGGGGGGAGCACAGATACGCAGTATTTT	CASSPGTSGGSTDTQYF
NA	NA	TRBV7-3	14	TRBJ2-3	TGTGCCAGCAGCCCCCAATCGGGTTTAGATACGCAGTATTTT	CASSPQSGLDTQYF
NA	TRBD1	TRBV6-5	15	TRBJ1-1	TGTGCCAGCAGTACCAGGACAGGGGTGAACACTGAAGCTTTCTTT	CASSTRTGVNTEAFF
NA	NA	TRBV5-1	13	TRBJ1-1	TGCGCCAGCAGCTCCCTAGATTTGTCTGAAGCTTTCTTT	CASSSLDLSEAFF
NA	TRBD1	TRBV11-3	14	TRBJ1-2	TGTGCCAGCAGCTCATCGACAGGGAACTATGGCTACACCTTC	CASSSSTGNYGYTF
NA	NA	TRBV6-1	12	TRBJ2-1	TGTGCCAGCAGGGTGATTCCCAGTGAGCAGTTCTTC	CASRVIPSEQFF
NA	NA	TRBV28	15	TRBJ1-5	TGTGCCAGCAGTTTAGACCACAGAGCCCATCAGCCCCAGCATTTT	CASSLDHRAHQPQHF
NA	NA	TRBV30	13	TRBJ2-1	TGTGCCTGGAGTATGGACGGGAAGGGTGAGCAGTTCTTC	CAWSMDGKGEQFF
few	NA	TRBV6-5	13	TRBJ1-1	TGTGCCAGCAGCCGGGGAGGGAACACTGAAGCTTTCTTT	CASSRGGNTEAFF
NA	NA	TRBV19	16	TRBJ1-5	TGTGCCAGTAGTCTCCGGACAGATATTTTAGTTCAGCCCCAGCATTTT	CASSLRTDILVQPQHF
NA	NA	TRBV7-2	13	TRBJ2-7	TGTGCCAGCAGCTGGGGACTTCCCTACGAGCAGTACTTC	CASSWGLPYEQYF
once	TRBD2	TRBV6-5	14	TRBJ2-1	TGTGCCAGCAGTGGGCACGGGAGGGATATTGAGCAGTTCTTC	CASSGHGRDIEQFF
NA	NA	TRBV28	11	TRBJ1-1	TGTGCCAGCAGAGAGGTCACTGAAGCTTTCTTT	CASREVTEAFF
once	TRBD2	TRBV7-8	16	TRBJ2-2	TGTGCCAGCAGCCCTGGACTAGCGGAGATCACCGGGGAGCTGTTTTTT	CASSPGLAEITGELFF
few	TRBD2	TRBV30	13	TRBJ2-7	TGTGCCTGGAGTTCTCTAGCGGGCTACGAGCAGTACTTC	CAWSSLAGYEQYF